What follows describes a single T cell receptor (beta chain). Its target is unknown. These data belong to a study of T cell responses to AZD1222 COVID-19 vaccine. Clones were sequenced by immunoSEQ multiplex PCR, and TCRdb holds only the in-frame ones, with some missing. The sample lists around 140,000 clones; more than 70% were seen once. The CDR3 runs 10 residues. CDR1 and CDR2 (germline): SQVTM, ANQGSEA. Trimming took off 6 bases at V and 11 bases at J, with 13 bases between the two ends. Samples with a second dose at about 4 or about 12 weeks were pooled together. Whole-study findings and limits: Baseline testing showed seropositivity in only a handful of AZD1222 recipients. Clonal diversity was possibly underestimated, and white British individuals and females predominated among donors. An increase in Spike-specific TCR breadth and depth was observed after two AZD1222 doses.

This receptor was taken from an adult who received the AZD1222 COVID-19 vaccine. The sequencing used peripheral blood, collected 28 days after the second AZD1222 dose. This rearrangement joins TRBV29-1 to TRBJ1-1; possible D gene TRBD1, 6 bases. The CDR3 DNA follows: TGCAGCGTGGAGGACAGCAGGGCTTTCTTT. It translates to CSVEDSRAFF. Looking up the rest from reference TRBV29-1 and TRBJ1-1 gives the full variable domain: SAVISQKPSRDICQRGTSLTIQCQVDSQVTMMFWYRQQPGQSLTLIATANQGSEATYESGFVIDKFPISRPNLTFSTLTVSNMSPEDSSIYLCSVEDSRAFFGQGTRLTVV.